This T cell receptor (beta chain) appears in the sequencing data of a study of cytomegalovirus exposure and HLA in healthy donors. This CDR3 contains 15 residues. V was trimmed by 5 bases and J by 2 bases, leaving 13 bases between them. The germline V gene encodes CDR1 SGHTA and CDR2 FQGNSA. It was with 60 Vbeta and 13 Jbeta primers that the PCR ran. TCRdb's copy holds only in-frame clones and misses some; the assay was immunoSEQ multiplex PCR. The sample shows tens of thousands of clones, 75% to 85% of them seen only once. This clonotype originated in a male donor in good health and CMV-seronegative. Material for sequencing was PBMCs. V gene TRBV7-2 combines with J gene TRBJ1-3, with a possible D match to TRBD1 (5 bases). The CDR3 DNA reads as TGTGCCAGCAGCGCCCAGGGTCGGGCTGGAAACACCATATATTTT. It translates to CASSAQGRAGNTIYF.